The 20 T cell receptor beta chains reported below all come from one sample, sequenced in a study of T cells in Graves' hyperthyroidism and ophthalmopathy. What was amplified from RNA transcripts were TCR beta CDR3 regions. The study used the HTBI primer set for a first-round RT-PCR of the TCR CDR3. TCRdb fed the multiplex PCR reads into MiXCR, producing one record per CDR3 protein. The sample has around 380,000 distinct CDR3 sequences; approximately 15% are singletons. The material sequenced was blood. The receptors here all came from a young man with Graves' hyperthyroidism that later progressed to Graves' ophthalmopathy.

In its sample, this clonotype was seen many times. The chain combines TRBV11-2 with TRBJ2-7; 12 bases map to TRBD2. This CDR3 contains 15 residues. Germline CDR1 is SGHAT and CDR2 is FQNNGV. The J segment lost 6 bases and the V segment lost 5 bases, leaving 8 bases of the junction unmatched. The CDR3 nucleotides read TGTGCCAGCAGCCGGACTAGCGGGGAATTTGGCGAGCAGTACTTC. Its protein is CASSRTSGEFGEQYF.

This clonotype was recorded at least ten times. The V and J genes are TRBV20-1 and TRBJ2-7; a weak D match, TRBD2 (6 bases). Germline loops: CDR1 DFQATT, CDR2 SNEGSKA (reference sequence). CDR3 length: 13 amino acids. V lost 0 bases and J 3 bases, leaving 9 bases between the germline ends. The CDR3: CSAREQTSYEQYF. CDR3 sequence (DNA): TGCAGTGCTAGAGAGCAGACTAGCTACGAGCAGTACTTC.

In its sample, this clonotype was seen many times. The chain combines TRBV6-1 with TRBJ2-2; TRBD1 is a possible D gene (7 bases). CDR3 length: 17 residues. Germline V lookup: CDR1 MNHNS, CDR2 SASEGT. The V and J ends lost 8 bases and 1 base respectively, with 20 bases between them. CDR3 sequence reads: CASRWGTWTGNTGELFF. The DNA of the CDR3 is TGTGCCAGCCGTTGGGGGACTTGGACAGGGAACACCGGGGAGCTGTTTTTT.

This clonotype was observed many times. V usage is TRBV6-6 and J usage is TRBJ1-5; no firm D call. This CDR3 is built from 14 residues. Trimming left V 2 bases short and J 1 base short, with 6 bases between. The germline CDR1 and CDR2 sequences are MNHNY and SVGAGI (reference sequence). CDR3: CASSYAQSNQPQHF. The CDR3 DNA reads TGTGCCAGCAGTTACGCACAGAGCAATCAGCCCCAGCATTTT.

The chain combines TRBV10-3 with TRBJ2-2; TRBD1 matches 10 bases. Germline V lookup: CDR1 ENHRY, CDR2 SYGVKD. With V trimmed by 10 bases and J by 2 bases, 7 bases remained unmatched. CDR3 length equals 15 residues. The CDR3 reads CATHRDRGNTGELFF. The CDR3 DNA sequence: TGTGCCACGCACCGGGACAGGGGTAACACCGGGGAGCTGTTTTTT.

This clonotype was observed many times. The gene calls are TRBV12-3 or TRBV12-4 and TRBJ2-7, with TRBD2 as a possible D gene (6 bases). The germline V and J ends were trimmed by 7 bases and 4 bases, with 17 bases remaining between them. The CDR3 totals 14 residues. The CDR3 is CASTQAGSSYEQYF. DNA for the CDR3: TGTGCCAGCACCCAGGCGGGGTCAAGTTACGAGCAGTACTTC.

In its sample, this clonotype was seen many times. The chain joins TRBV6-1 to TRBJ1-5; D unresolved. Germline loops: CDR1 MNHNS, CDR2 SASEGT. V was clipped by 0 bases and J by 5 bases, with 5 bases between them. This CDR3 contains 13 residues. The chain's CDR3 is CASSEAGHQPQHF. The CDR3 bases are TGTGCCAGCAGTGAAGCAGGGCATCAGCCCCAGCATTTT.

This clonotype has ten or more counts. This chain connects TRBV24-1 to TRBJ2-7; 7 bases fit TRBD2. The CDR3 contains 13 residues. Per the germline V gene, CDR1 is KGHDR and CDR2 is SFDVKD. V was pared by 10 bases and J by 2 bases, with 7 bases of the junction left unmatched. For the CDR3, the DNA is TGTGCCACTCAGCGGGGTGGAACCTACGAGCAGTACTTC. Residues: CATQRGGTYEQYF.

The chain is built from TRBV7-9 and TRBJ1-6; 7 bases line up with TRBD1. The CDR3 has 13 residues. The V gene end was trimmed by 11 bases and the J gene end by 2 bases; junction bases not matched to a gene: 3. The germline V gene has CDR1 SEHNR and CDR2 FQNEAQ (reference sequence). The CDR3 sequence is CAVGTAYNSPLHF. The CDR3 DNA reads TGTGCCGTGGGGACAGCCTATAATTCACCCCTCCACTTT.

This clonotype was observed at least ten times. This chain connects TRBV28 to TRBJ2-3, with 7 bases lining up with TRBD2. The CDR3 extends over 14 amino acids. Germline trimming cut 5 bases from V and 2 bases from J; bases unmatched to any gene: 4. In germline, CDR1 is MDHEN, CDR2 SYDVKM. The CDR3 nucleotides read TGTGCCAGCAGTCCCAGCGGGATCACAGATACGCAGTATTTT. This translates into CASSPSGITDTQYF. The full variable domain, completed using reference TRBV28 and TRBJ2-3, is DVKVTQSSRYLVKRTGEKVFLECVQDMDHENMFWYRQDPGLGLRLIYFSYDVKMKEKGDIPEGYSVSREKKERFSLILESASTNQTSMYLCASSPSGITDTQYFGPGTRLTVL.

The chain recombines TRBV5-8 with TRBJ1-1, with D unclear. The germline V gene encodes CDR1 SGHTS and CDR2 YDEGEE. The V gene lost 4 bases and the J gene lost 8 bases, with 12 bases spanning the gap. The CDR3 is 12 amino acids. The CDR3 DNA follows: TGTGCCAGCAGCCTCGGCTATTACGAAGCTTTCTTT. Translating it yields CASSLGYYEAFF.

About this clonotype: A read error is possible here, since a much larger clone lies one base away. CDR3 sequence reads: CASSTTSPGELFF. Here the CDR3 DNA reads TGTGCCAGCTCAACGACCTCACCCGGGGAGCTGTTTTTT. The genes are TRBV18 and TRBJ2-2; D uncertain. This CDR3 spans 13 amino acids. Germline V lookup: CDR1 KGHSH, CDR2 LQKENI. Trimming pared 5 bases from V and 6 bases from J, leaving 10 bases between.

The chain joins TRBV5-1 to TRBJ2-1, with 7 positions matching TRBD1. V shed 3 bases and J 2 bases; nucleotides not matched to a gene: 5. The CDR3 loop spans 15 amino acids. Germline V gene lookup returns CDR1 SGHRS and CDR2 YFSETQ. CDR3 bases: TGCGCCAGCAGCTCGTCGGGACAGCCCTACAATGAGCAGTTCTTC. Its protein is CASSSSGQPYNEQFF.

At least ten counts were recorded for this clonotype. The gene calls are TRBV5-1 and TRBJ2-3; 11 bases line up with TRBD1. Looked up from germline, CDR1 is SGHRS and CDR2 is YFSETQ. The CDR3 is 15 amino acids. Germline trimming cut 4 bases from V and 11 bases from J; bases unmatched to any gene: 12. CDR3 region: CASSPRPTGTGGQYF. The CDR3 nucleotides read TGCGCCAGCAGCCCCCGACCCACCGGGACAGGGGGGCAGTATTTT.

The sample holds many counts of this clonotype. The rearrangement links TRBV6-1 to TRBJ1-1; tentatively, D is TRBD1 (5 bases). The CDR3 is 15 amino acids. V lost 4 bases and J 0 bases, leaving 12 bases between the germline ends. Germline CDR1 and CDR2: MNHNS and SASEGT. The CDR3 spells CASSVKSRVNTEAFF. CDR3 in DNA: TGTGCCAGCAGTGTTAAGTCCAGGGTGAACACTGAAGCTTTCTTT.

This clonotype appeared once. This rearrangement joins TRBV11-2 to TRBJ2-7; TRBD2 is a possible D gene (5 bases). The CDR3 runs 15 residues. Looked up from germline, CDR1 is SGHAT and CDR2 is FQNNGV. V lost 5 bases to trimming and J lost 9 bases, with 23 bases between them. The CDR3 spells CASSQERAGLNGQYF. The CDR3 coding sequence is TGTGCCAGCAGCCAAGAAAGGGCGGGTCTTAACGGGCAGTACTTC.

This clonotype showed up just a few times. The chain combines TRBV6-1 with TRBJ2-2; unclear D gene. Per germline, CDR1 MNHNS and CDR2 SASEGT. With 9 bases removed from V and 0 bases from J, the gap between germline ends came to 5 bases. This CDR3 comprises 12 residues. In DNA form, the CDR3 reads TGTGCCAGTACTTCGAACACCGGGGAGCTGTTTTTT. Translated, it gives CASTSNTGELFF.

The chain joins TRBV30 to TRBJ1-3, with D hard to call. Germline CDR1 is GTSNPN and CDR2 is SVGIG (reference sequence). The CDR3 extends over 13 amino acids. With 5 bases removed from V and 0 bases from J, the gap between germline ends came to 8 bases. The CDR3 DNA is TGTGCCTGGGGACGGATCTCTGGAAACACCATATATTTT. It yields the protein CAWGRISGNTIYF. The full variable domain, its missing parts supplied by reference TRBV30 and TRBJ1-3, is SQTIHQWPATLVQPVGSPLSLECTVEGTSNPNLYWYRQAAGRGLQLLFYSVGIGQISSEVPQNLSASRPQDRQFILSSKKLLLSDSGFYLCAWGRISGNTIYFGEGSWLTVV.

This clonotype was recorded many times. CDR3 residues: CASSPILQVYGYTF. CDR3 coding DNA: TGTGCCAGCAGCCCCATTTTACAGGTTTATGGCTACACCTTC. This chain links TRBV12-3 or TRBV12-4 with TRBJ1-2; weak D call: TRBD1 (5 bases). The germline V and J ends were trimmed by 6 bases and 5 bases, with 16 bases remaining between them. CDR3 length: 14 residues.

This clonotype has a handful of counts. The V and J genes are TRBV7-9 and TRBJ2-7; D is undetermined. Looked up from germline, CDR1 is SEHNR and CDR2 is FQNEAQ (reference sequence). CDR3 size: 15 residues. V gave up 8 bases and J gave up 4 bases, with 21 bases separating them. CDR3 amino acids: CASSSYPGEGYEQYF. The CDR3 DNA follows: TGTGCCAGCTCTTCTTACCCTGGGGAAGGGTACGAGCAGTACTTC.